Each of the 6 T cell receptor beta chains below was sequenced from the same sample in a study of shared clonotypes between healthy human individuals. Profiling relied on immunoSEQ multiplex PCR, and the TCRdb table lists in-frame clones only, not all of them. The sample lists about 980,000 clones, 60% to 85% occurring once. Sequencing was done on a sample of memory CD4+ T cells sorted from blood. Documented subset: CD45RA-negative fraction. The receptor source for this set is a man in his late teens or twenties in good health.

The CDR3, as DNA: TGTGCCAGCAGCTGGGACAGGGAAAGGGCTTTCTTT. Translated: CASSWDRERAFF. The chain uses TRBV14 and TRBJ1-1; TRBD1 aligns across 9 bases. This CDR3 is built from 12 residues. CDR1 is SGHDN and CDR2 is FVKESK in the germline V gene. V dropped 5 bases and J dropped 11; count of bases not matched to a gene: 6.

The chain combines TRBV30 with TRBJ1-4; D possibly corresponds to TRBD1 (6 bases). From germline, CDR1 is GTSNPN and CDR2 SVGIG (reference sequence). The V and J ends lost 4 bases and 3 bases respectively, with 21 bases between them. The CDR3 totals 17 residues. Written as DNA, the CDR3 is TGTGCCTGGATAAGAGGGGGTAGCGGCGTGCCTAATGAAAAACTGTTTTTT. It translates to CAWIRGGSGVPNEKLFF.

This clone has only one observation. This chain links TRBV25-1 with TRBJ2-1, with 8 bases matching TRBD2. The germline V gene encodes CDR1 MGHDK and CDR2 SYGVNS. J was trimmed by 4 bases and V by 4 bases; bases with no gene match: 9. This CDR3 spans 16 amino acids. The CDR3: CASSGLGSGGYNEQFF. The CDR3 bases are TGTGCCAGCAGTGGGTTGGGCAGCGGGGGATACAATGAGCAGTTCTTC.

This chain connects TRBV7-6 to TRBJ2-7, with 10 bases lining up with TRBD2. V lost 5 bases to trimming and J lost 4 bases; unmatched junction nucleotides: 5. Per the germline V gene, CDR1 is SGHVS and CDR2 is FNYEAQ. The CDR3 consists of 14 residues. Here the CDR3 reads CASSPSGSSYEQYF. The CDR3 region has the DNA TGTGCCAGCAGCCCTAGCGGGAGCTCTTACGAGCAGTACTTC.

This clone was counted a single time. The chain employs TRBV7-2 and TRBJ2-3; 8 bases align to TRBD2. Trimming took 3 bases from V and 1 from J; bases not matched to a gene: 3. Germline V gives CDR1 SGHTA, CDR2 FQGNSA. The CDR3 covers 15 residues. The DNA of the CDR3 is TGTGCCAGCAGCTTTGCGACTAGCGGCACAGATACGCAGTATTTT. Its translation is CASSFATSGTDTQYF.

V is TRBV10-3 and J is TRBJ2-2, with TRBD2 matching 8 bases. The CDR3 runs to 16 residues. J was trimmed by 2 bases and V by 6 bases; bases with no gene match: 8. Germline V gives CDR1 ENHRY, CDR2 SYGVKD. This chain's CDR3 is CAIRGTAGGNTGELFF. In DNA form, the CDR3 reads TGTGCCATCAGAGGGACGGCGGGGGGCAACACCGGGGAGCTGTTTTTT.